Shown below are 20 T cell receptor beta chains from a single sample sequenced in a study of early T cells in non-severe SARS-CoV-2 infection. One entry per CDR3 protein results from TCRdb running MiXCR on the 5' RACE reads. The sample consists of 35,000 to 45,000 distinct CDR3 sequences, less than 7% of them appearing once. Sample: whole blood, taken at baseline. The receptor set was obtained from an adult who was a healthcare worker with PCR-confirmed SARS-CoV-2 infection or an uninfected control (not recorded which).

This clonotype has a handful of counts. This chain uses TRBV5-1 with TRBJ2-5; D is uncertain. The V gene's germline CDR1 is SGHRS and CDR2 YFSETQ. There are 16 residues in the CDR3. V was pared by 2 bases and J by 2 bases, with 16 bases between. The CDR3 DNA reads TGCGCCAGCAGCTTTGGCTCACAGATCCCTCAAGAGACCCAGTACTTC. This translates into CASSFGSQIPQETQYF. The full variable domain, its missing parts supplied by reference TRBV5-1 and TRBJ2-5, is KAGVTQTPRYLIKTRGQQVTLSCSPISGHRSVSWYQQTPGQGLQFLFEYFSETQRNKGNFPGRFSGRQFSNSRSEMNVSTLELGDSALYLCASSFGSQIPQETQYFGPGTRLLVL.

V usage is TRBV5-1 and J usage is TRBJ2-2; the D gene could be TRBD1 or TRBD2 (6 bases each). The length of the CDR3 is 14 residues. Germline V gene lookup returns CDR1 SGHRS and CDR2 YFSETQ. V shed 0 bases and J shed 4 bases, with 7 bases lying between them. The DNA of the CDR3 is TGCGCCAGCAGCTTGGCGGGGGCCACCGGGGAGCTGTTTTTT. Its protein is CASSLAGATGELFF. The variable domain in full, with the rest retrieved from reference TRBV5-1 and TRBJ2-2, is KAGVTQTPRYLIKTRGQQVTLSCSPISGHRSVSWYQQTPGQGLQFLFEYFSETQRNKGNFPGRFSGRQFSNSRSEMNVSTLELGDSALYLCASSLAGATGELFFGEGSRLTVL.

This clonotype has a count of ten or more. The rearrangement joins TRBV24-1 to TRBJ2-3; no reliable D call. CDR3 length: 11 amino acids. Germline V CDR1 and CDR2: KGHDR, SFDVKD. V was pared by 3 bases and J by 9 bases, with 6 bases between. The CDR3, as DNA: TGTGCCACCAGTGATGGCGGAACGCAGTATTTT. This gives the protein CATSDGGTQYF.

CDR3 coding DNA: TGTGCCAGCAGTGAATTAGGGCCCGAACTTGAGCAGTTCTTC. It is translated as CASSELGPELEQFF. The rearrangement uses TRBV25-1 and TRBJ2-1; D not certain. The V gene lost 1 base and the J gene lost 9 bases, with 13 bases spanning the gap. The CDR3 totals 14 residues. Germline CDR1 reads MGHDK; CDR2 reads SYGVNS.

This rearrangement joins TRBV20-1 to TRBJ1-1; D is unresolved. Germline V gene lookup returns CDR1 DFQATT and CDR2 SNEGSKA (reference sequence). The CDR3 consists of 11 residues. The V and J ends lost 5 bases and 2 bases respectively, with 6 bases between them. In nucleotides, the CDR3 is TGCAGTGCTCACGGCAACACTGAAGCTTTCTTT. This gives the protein CSAHGNTEAFF.

CDR3 sequence reads: CATVGPKNTGELFF. In DNA, the CDR3 is TGTGCCACAGTGGGTCCAAAGAACACCGGGGAGCTGTTTTTT. This sequence joins TRBV27 and TRBJ2-2; D not resolved. This CDR3 comprises 14 residues. The ends were cut back, 10 bases at V and 1 base at J, with 13 bases in the middle. From germline, CDR1 is MNHEY and CDR2 SMNVEV (reference sequence).

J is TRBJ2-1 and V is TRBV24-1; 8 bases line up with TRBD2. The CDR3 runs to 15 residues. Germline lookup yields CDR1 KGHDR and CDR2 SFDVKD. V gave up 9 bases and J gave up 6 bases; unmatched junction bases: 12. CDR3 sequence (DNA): TGTGCCACCTCCCCGAGCGGGAGAAACCTCAATGAGCAGTTCTTC. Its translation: CATSPSGRNLNEQFF.

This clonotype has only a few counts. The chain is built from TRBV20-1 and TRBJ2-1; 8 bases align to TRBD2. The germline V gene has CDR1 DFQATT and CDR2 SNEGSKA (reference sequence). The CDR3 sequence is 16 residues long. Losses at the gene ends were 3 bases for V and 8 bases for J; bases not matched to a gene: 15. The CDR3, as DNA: TGCAGTGCTAGGGAACTCGGAGCGGGAGTAATCCATGAGCAGTTCTTC. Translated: CSARELGAGVIHEQFF.

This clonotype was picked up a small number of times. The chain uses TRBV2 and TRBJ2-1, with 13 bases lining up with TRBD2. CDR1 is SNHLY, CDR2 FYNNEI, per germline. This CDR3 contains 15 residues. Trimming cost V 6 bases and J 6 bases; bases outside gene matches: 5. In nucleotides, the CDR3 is TGTGCCAGCAGAGAAACTAGCGGGAGGGCCAATGAGCAGTTCTTC. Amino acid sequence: CASRETSGRANEQFF. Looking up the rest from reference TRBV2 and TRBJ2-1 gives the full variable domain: EPEVTQTPSHQVTQMGQEVILRCVPISNHLYFYWYRQILGQKVEFLVSFYNNEISEKSEIFDDQFSVERPDGSNFTLKIRSTKLEDSAMYFCASRETSGRANEQFFGPGTRLTVL.

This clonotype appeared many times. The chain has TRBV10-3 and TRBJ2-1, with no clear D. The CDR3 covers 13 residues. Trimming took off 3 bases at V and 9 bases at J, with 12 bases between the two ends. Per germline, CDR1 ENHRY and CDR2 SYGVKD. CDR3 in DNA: TGTGCCATCAGTGAAGACGGGCCCGGTGAGCAGTTCTTC. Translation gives CAISEDGPGEQFF.

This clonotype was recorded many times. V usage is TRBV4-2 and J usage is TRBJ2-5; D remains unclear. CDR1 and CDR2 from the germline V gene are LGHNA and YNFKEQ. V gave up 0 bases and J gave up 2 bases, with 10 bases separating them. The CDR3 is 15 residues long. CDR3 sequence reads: CASSQDGTEQETQYF. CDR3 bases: TGTGCCAGCAGCCAAGATGGAACAGAACAAGAGACCCAGTACTTC.

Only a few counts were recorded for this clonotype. CDR3 amino acids: CSARRPAGEGETQYF. The CDR3 coding sequence is TGCAGTGCTAGACGTCCAGCGGGAGAGGGCGAGACCCAGTACTTC. The chain combines TRBV20-1 with TRBJ2-5, with 8 positions matching TRBD2. Trimming took 2 bases from V and 5 from J; bases not matched to a gene: 10. Germline V lookup: CDR1 DFQATT, CDR2 SNEGSKA (reference sequence). This CDR3 is built from 15 residues.

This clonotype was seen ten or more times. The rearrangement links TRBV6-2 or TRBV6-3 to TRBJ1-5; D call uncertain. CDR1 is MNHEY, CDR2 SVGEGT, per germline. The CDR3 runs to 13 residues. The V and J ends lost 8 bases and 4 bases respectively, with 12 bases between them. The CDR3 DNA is TGTGCCAGCGATACCTCGGGGAATCAGCCCCAGCATTTT. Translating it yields CASDTSGNQPQHF.

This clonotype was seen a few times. The CDR3 DNA follows: TGTGCCAGCAGCGTAGCTCCAGGGGGGAGAAATGAGCAGTTCTTC. Its translation is CASSVAPGGRNEQFF. The chain combines TRBV9 with TRBJ2-1; the D gene is possibly TRBD1 (7 bases). The CDR3 contains 15 residues. The V end lost 0 bases, the J end lost 7 bases, and 14 bases lay between the germline ends. Germline CDR1 reads SGDLS; CDR2 reads YYNGEE.

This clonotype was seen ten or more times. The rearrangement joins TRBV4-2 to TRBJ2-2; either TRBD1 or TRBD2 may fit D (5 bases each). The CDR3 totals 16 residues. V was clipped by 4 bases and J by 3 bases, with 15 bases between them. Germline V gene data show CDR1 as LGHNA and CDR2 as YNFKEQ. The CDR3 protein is CASSPTGGYYTGELFF. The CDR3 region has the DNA TGTGCCAGCAGCCCCACTGGGGGATATTACACCGGGGAGCTGTTTTTT.

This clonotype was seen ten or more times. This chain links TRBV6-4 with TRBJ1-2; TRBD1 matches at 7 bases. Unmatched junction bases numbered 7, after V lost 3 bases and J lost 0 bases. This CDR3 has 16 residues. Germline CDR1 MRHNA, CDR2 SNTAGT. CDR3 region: CASSEIWDSSNYGYTF. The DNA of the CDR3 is TGTGCCAGCAGTGAAATCTGGGACAGCTCTAACTATGGCTACACCTTC.

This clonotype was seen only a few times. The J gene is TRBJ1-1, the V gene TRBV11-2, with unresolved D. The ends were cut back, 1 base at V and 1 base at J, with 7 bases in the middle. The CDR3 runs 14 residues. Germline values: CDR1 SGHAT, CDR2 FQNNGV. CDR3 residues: CASSLVAGNTEAFF. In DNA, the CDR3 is TGTGCCAGCAGCTTAGTTGCGGGGAACACTGAAGCTTTCTTT.

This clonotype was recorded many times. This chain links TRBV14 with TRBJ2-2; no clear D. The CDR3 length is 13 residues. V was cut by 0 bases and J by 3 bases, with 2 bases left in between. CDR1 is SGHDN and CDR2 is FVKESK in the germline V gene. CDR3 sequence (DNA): TGTGCCAGCAGCCAAGAATACACCGGGGAGCTGTTTTTT. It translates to CASSQEYTGELFF.

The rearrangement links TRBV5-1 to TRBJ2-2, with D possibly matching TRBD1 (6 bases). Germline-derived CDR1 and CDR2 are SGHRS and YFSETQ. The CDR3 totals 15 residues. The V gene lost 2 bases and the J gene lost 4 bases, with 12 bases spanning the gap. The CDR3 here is CASSFAGESTGELFF. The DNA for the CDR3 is TGCGCCAGCAGCTTTGCAGGGGAGTCCACCGGGGAGCTGTTTTTT. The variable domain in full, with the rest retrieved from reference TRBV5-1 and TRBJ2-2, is KAGVTQTPRYLIKTRGQQVTLSCSPISGHRSVSWYQQTPGQGLQFLFEYFSETQRNKGNFPGRFSGRQFSNSRSEMNVSTLELGDSALYLCASSFAGESTGELFFGEGSRLTVL.

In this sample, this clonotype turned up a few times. The CDR3 sequence is CSVQREWDNEQFF. CDR3 nucleotides: TGCAGTGTCCAGCGGGAGTGGGATAATGAGCAGTTCTTC. The gene calls are TRBV20-1 and TRBJ2-1; TRBD2 matches 8 bases. The germline gives CDR1 DFQATT, CDR2 SNEGSKA (reference sequence). The CDR3 runs to 13 residues. V gave up 7 bases and J gave up 7 bases; unmatched junction bases: 9.